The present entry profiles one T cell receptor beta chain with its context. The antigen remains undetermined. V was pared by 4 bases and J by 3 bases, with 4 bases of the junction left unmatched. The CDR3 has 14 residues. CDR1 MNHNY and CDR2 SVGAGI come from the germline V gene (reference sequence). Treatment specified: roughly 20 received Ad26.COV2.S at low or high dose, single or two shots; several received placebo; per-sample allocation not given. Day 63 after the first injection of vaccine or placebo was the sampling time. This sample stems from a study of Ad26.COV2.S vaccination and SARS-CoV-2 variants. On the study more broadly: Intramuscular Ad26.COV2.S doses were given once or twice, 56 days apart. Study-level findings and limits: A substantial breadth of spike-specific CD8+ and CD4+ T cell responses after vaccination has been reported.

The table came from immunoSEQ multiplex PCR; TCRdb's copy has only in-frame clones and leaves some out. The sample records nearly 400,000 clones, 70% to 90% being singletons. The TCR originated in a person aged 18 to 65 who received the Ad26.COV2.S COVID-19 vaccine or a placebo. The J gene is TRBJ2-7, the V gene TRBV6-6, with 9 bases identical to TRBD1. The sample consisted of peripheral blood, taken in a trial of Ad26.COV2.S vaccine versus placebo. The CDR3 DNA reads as TGTGCCAGCAGTTTCCGGGACAGGGTCTACGAGCAGTACTTC. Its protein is CASSFRDRVYEQYF.